This TCR beta chain was profiled in a study of blood T cell repertoires in COVID-19. The CDR3 spans 13 residues. V shed 6 bases and J shed 4 bases, with 9 bases lying between them. As processed by the authors: Amplification of reference gene primers was used by the study to estimate nucleated cell counts. Method: immunoSEQ multiplex PCR; TCRdb's copy keeps in-frame clones and lacks some. That table gives V, J and clone size, and the DNA gave D and trimming. Among around 260,000 clones listed, around 82% were seen once. The chain recombines TRBV12-3 or TRBV12-4 with TRBJ2-2; D might be TRBD1 (6 bases). Input material: peripheral blood. The sequence was collected from a woman between 50 and 59 years old who had recovered from COVID-19. CDR3 residues: CASRETGTGELFF. The CDR3 bases are TGTGCCAGCAGGGAGACAGGCACCGGGGAGCTGTTTTTT.